These T cell receptor beta chains were read from a single sample in a study of early T cells in non-severe SARS-CoV-2 infection. MiXCR, run by TCRdb on the 5' RACE reads, gives a single entry per CDR3 protein. The table has about 84,000 distinct CDR3 sequences, 9% to 13% seen once. Material: whole blood. All receptors come from an adult who was a healthcare worker with PCR-confirmed SARS-CoV-2 infection or an uninfected control (not recorded which). Both conserved end residues are part of each CDR3. Size is stated for part of the rows, as once, few or many counts, or as a class when the clone is expanded.

length	J	size	V	CDR3
13	TRBJ1-5	many	TRBV18	CASSPEGNQPQHF
16	TRBJ2-7	many	TRBV19	CASSLQPGLTLGEQYF
12	TRBJ2-2	many	TRBV29-1	CSGGLYTGELFF
16	TRBJ2-1	many	TRBV18	CASSPLDRVVRNEQFF
18	TRBJ2-1	.	TRBV9	CASSVEVDYPSSYNEQFF
13	TRBJ1-2	.	TRBV6-1	CASSPPRRGGYTF
12	TRBJ2-3	many	TRBV10-3	CAISADTDTQYF
11	TRBJ1-2	.	TRBV29-1	CSAQGLIGYTF
18	TRBJ1-3	many	TRBV4-2	CASSQGAPGTASVNTIYF
12	TRBJ2-7	few	TRBV10-1	CASSGYSYEQYF
12	TRBJ1-1	few	TRBV20-1	CSASKGTGEAFF
17	TRBJ2-6	.	TRBV5-1	CASSGGTGASGANVLTF
12	TRBJ2-7	.	TRBV2	CASSEAPFEQYF
13	TRBJ2-1	.	TRBV27	CASSLVLYNEQFF
16	TRBJ1-1	many	TRBV18	CASSPVPRELDTEAFF
12	TRBJ1-6	many	TRBV4-2	CASSDVESPLHF
19	TRBJ1-1	many	TRBV2	CASSEASTANLIMNTEAFF
14	TRBJ1-1	many	TRBV5-1	CASSGSGSNTEAFF
16	TRBJ1-1	few	TRBV3-1	CASSQFSVRGPTEAFF
11	TRBJ2-7	.	TRBV28	CALQGAQEQYF
14	TRBJ2-5	.	TRBV24-1	CATSDFRDLETQYF
15	TRBJ2-5	.	TRBV30	CAWGRLTSGVWTQYF
15	TRBJ2-7	many	TRBV4-1	CASSPRGPQRVKQYF
13	TRBJ2-7	.	TRBV12-3/TRBV12-4	CASSRGTYYEQYF
14	TRBJ2-7	many	TRBV10-3	CAISHRGGTVEQYF
14	TRBJ2-7	few	TRBV9	CASSVGGNTGEQYF
15	TRBJ2-2	many	TRBV19	CASSIRAVNTGELFF
14	TRBJ2-7	many	TRBV11-2	CASSLVSGRLEQYF
13	TRBJ1-1	medium-sized	TRBV7-2	CASSLNRGTEAFF
15	TRBJ2-3	many	TRBV5-1	CASSPRSTSTDTQYF
14	TRBJ1-1	few	TRBV9	CASSPRTGYTEAFF
13	TRBJ2-7	few	TRBV10-3	CAINPGQNYEQYF
15	TRBJ1-1	few	TRBV25-1	CATKTFGQGGTEAFF
14	TRBJ1-1	few	TRBV30	CASTGPQWGTEAFF
16	TRBJ1-1	many	TRBV12-3/TRBV12-4	CASSLLGQGVNTEAFF
15	TRBJ1-5	.	TRBV6-5	CASSYSRVGNQPQHF
15	TRBJ1-4	many	TRBV6-5	CASSYFRGAGEKLFF
16	TRBJ2-3	many	TRBV20-1	CSARDWGQGGADTQYF
14	TRBJ2-7	few	TRBV13	CASSFNRGRYEQYF
17	TRBJ1-1	.	TRBV27	CASSSQKQGAQNTEAFF
12	TRBJ2-5	.	TRBV14	CASSQVRETQYF
16	TRBJ2-1	many	TRBV7-6	CASSSTTSASDNEQFF
15	TRBJ2-1	.	TRBV11-2	CVSSLGRGAYNEQFF
12	TRBJ2-5	many	TRBV7-2	CASRQRQETQYF